This T cell receptor (beta chain) was captured in a study of response to subunit inactivated influenza vaccine. CDR1 and CDR2 (germline): SEHNR, FQNEAQ (reference sequence). The V end was cut by 5 bases, the J end by 7 bases, with 5 bases between. The CDR3 is made up of 10 amino acids. This clonotype was counted between two and nine times. MiXCR, applied by TCRdb to the RT-PCR reads, yields one record per CDR3 protein. The sample has under 800,000 distinct CDR3 sequences; around 14% are singletons. The sequences come from PBMCs from blood, collected around 14 days before vaccination. The sequence was collected from a man aged 45-60 years who received an inactivated influenza vaccine. This chain uses TRBV7-9 with TRBJ1-1; D remains unclear. This CDR3 is CASSGHEAFF. The DNA for the CDR3 is TGTGCCAGCAGCGGCCATGAAGCTTTCTTT.